The source of this TCR beta chain is a study of control samples from healthy donors and cancer patients. Germline V gene sequence: CDR1 KGHDR, CDR2 SFDVKD. Trimming pared 0 bases from V and 0 bases from J, leaving 9 bases between. CDR3 size: 16 residues. Profiling relied on immunoSEQ multiplex PCR, and the TCRdb table lists in-frame clones only, not all of them. The sample lists about 82,000 clones, 90% to 95% occurring once. This clone was seen a single time. The sequence came from a woman aged 18-30 years in good health. The chain is built from TRBV24-1 and TRBJ2-3; the D gene is possibly TRBD1 (6 bases). Sequencing used blood. The CDR3 region is CATSDLQGSSTDTQYF. The CDR3 bases are TGTGCCACCAGTGATTTGCAGGGGTCGAGCACAGATACGCAGTATTTT.